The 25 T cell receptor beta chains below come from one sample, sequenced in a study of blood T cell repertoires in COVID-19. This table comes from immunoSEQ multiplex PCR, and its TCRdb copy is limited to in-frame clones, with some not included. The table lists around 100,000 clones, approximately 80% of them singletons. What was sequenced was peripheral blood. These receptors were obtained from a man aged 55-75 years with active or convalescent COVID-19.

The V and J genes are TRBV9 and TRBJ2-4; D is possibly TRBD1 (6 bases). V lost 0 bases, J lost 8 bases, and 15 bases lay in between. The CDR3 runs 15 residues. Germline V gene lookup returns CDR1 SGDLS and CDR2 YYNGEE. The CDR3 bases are TGTGCCAGCAGCGTAGTGGGGGCCTGGGCAGACATTCAGTACTTC. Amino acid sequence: CASSVVGAWADIQYF.

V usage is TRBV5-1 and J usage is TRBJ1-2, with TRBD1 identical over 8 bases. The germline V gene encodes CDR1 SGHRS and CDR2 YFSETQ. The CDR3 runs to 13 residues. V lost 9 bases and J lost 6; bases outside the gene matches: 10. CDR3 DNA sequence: TGCGCCACCTCCGACCAGACAGGGGATGGCTACACCTTC. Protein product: CATSDQTGDGYTF. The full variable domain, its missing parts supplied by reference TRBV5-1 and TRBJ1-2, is KAGVTQTPRYLIKTRGQQVTLSCSPISGHRSVSWYQQTPGQGLQFLFEYFSETQRNKGNFPGRFSGRQFSNSRSEMNVSTLELGDSALYLCATSDQTGDGYTFGSGTRLTVV.

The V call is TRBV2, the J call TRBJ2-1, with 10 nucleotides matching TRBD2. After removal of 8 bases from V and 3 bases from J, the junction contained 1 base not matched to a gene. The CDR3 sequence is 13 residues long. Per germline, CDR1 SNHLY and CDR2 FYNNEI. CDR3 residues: CASGLAVYNEQFF. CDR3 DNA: TGTGCCAGCGGACTAGCGGTCTACAATGAGCAGTTCTTC. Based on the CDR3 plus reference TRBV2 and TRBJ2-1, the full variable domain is EPEVTQTPSHQVTQMGQEVILRCVPISNHLYFYWYRQILGQKVEFLVSFYNNEISEKSEIFDDQFSVERPDGSNFTLKIRSTKLEDSAMYFCASGLAVYNEQFFGPGTRLTVL.

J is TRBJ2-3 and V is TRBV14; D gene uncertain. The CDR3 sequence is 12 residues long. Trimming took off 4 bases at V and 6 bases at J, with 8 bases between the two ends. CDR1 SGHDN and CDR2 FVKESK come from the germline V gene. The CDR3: CASSPFLDTQYF. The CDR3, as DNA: TGTGCCAGCAGCCCCTTCTTGGATACGCAGTATTTT.

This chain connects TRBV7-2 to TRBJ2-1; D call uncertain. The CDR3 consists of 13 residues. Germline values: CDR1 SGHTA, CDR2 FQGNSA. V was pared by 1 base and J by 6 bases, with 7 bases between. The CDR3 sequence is CASSLGQVNEQFF. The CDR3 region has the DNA TGTGCCAGCAGCTTAGGTCAGGTCAATGAGCAGTTCTTC.

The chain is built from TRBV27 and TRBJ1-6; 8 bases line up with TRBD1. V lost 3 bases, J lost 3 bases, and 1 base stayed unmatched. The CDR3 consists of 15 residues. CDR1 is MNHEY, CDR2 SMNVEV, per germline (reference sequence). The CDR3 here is CASSLTGVYNSPLHF. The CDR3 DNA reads TGTGCCAGCAGTTTGACAGGGGTCTATAATTCACCCCTCCACTTT.

CDR3 sequence reads: CASSSRDFSEGVADTQYF. CDR3 in DNA: TGTGCCAGCAGCTCCCGGGACTTCTCGGAGGGTGTCGCAGATACGCAGTATTTT. The chain is built from TRBV11-2 and TRBJ2-3, with D perhaps matching TRBD2 (6 bases). The CDR3 is made up of 18 amino acids. Germline V gene data show CDR1 as SGHAT and CDR2 as FQNNGV. V was shortened by 4 bases and J by 4 bases, with 24 bases between the two germline ends.

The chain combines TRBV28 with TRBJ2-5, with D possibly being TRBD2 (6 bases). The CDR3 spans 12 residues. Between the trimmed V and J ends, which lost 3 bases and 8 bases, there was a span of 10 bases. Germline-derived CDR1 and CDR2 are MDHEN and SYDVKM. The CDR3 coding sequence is TGTGCCAGCAGTTTGGAGGGACGAACCCAGTACTTC. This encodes CASSLEGRTQYF.

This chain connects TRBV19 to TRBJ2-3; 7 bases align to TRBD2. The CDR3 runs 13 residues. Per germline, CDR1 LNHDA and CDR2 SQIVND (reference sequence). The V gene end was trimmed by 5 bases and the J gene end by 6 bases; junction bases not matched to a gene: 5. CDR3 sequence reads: CASSPGLEDTQYF. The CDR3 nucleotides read TGTGCCAGTAGTCCTGGACTAGAGGATACGCAGTATTTT.

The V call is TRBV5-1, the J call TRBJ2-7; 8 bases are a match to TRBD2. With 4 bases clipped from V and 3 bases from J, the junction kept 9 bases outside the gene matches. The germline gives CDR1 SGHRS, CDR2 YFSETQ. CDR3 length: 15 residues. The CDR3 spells CASSPTGTRLYEQYF. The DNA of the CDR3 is TGCGCCAGCAGCCCAACCGGGACTAGACTCTACGAGCAGTACTTC. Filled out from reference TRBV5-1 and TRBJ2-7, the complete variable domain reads KAGVTQTPRYLIKTRGQQVTLSCSPISGHRSVSWYQQTPGQGLQFLFEYFSETQRNKGNFPGRFSGRQFSNSRSEMNVSTLELGDSALYLCASSPTGTRLYEQYFGPGTRLTVT.

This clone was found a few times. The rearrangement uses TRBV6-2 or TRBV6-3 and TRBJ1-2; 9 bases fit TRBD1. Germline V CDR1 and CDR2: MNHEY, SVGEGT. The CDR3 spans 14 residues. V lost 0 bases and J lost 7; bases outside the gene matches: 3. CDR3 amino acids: CASSYSGQGFGYTF. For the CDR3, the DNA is TGTGCCAGCAGTTACTCCGGACAGGGGTTTGGCTACACCTTC.

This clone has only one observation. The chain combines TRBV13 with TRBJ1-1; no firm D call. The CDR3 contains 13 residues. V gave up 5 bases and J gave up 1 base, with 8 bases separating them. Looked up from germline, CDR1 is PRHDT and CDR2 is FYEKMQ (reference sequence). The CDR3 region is CASSPTQNTEAFF. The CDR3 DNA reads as TGTGCCAGCAGCCCAACACAGAACACTGAAGCTTTCTTT.

CDR3 bases: TGTGCCAGCAGTCCGTGGACAGGGGGGACCACTGAAGCTTTCTTT. Protein: CASSPWTGGTTEAFF. The chain couples TRBV28 to TRBJ1-1; TRBD1 agrees at 10 bases. CDR3 length equals 15 residues. The germline CDR1 and CDR2 sequences are MDHEN and SYDVKM. The V segment lost 5 bases and the J segment 4 bases; nucleotides outside the gene matches: 7.

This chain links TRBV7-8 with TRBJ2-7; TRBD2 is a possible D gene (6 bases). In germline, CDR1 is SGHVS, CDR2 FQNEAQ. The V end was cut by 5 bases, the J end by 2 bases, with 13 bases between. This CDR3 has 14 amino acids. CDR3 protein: CASSQGGLPYEQYF. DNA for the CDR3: TGTGCCAGCAGCCAAGGTGGACTACCCTACGAGCAGTACTTC. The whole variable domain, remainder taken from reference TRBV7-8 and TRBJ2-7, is GAGVSQSPRYKVAKRGQDVALRCDPISGHVSLFWYQQALGQGPEFLTYFQNEAQLDKSGLPSDRFFAERPEGSVSTLKIQRTQQEDSAVYLCASSQGGLPYEQYFGPGTRLTVT.

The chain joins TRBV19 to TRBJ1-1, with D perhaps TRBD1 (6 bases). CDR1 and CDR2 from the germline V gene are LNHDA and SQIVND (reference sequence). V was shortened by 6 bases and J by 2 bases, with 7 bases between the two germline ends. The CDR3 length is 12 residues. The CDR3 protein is CASRDSNTEAFF. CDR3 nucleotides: TGTGCCAGTAGGGACAGCAACACTGAAGCTTTCTTT.

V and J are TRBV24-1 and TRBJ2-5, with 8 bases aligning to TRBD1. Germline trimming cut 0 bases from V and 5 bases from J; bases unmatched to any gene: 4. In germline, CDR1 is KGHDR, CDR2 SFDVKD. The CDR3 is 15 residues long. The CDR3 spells CATSDLDRGGETQYF. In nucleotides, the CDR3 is TGTGCCACCAGTGATTTGGACAGGGGTGGGGAGACCCAGTACTTC.

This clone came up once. CDR3 region: CASSYWDRQPPLHF. The CDR3 DNA reads as TGTGCCAGCAGTTACTGGGACAGGCAGCCACCCCTCCACTTT. V usage is TRBV6-6 and J usage is TRBJ1-6, with TRBD1 matching 8 bases. The CDR3 covers 14 residues. With 1 base clipped from V and 11 bases from J, the junction kept 4 bases outside the gene matches. CDR1 is MNHNY and CDR2 is SVGAGI in the germline V gene (reference sequence).

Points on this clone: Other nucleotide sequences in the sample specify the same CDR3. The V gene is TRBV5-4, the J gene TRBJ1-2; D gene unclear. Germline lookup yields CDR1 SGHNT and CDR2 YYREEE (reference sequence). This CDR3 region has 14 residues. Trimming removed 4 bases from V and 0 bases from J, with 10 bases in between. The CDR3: CASSLGGTNYGYTF. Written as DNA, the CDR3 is TGTGCCAGCAGCCTCGGCGGTACTAACTATGGCTACACCTTC.

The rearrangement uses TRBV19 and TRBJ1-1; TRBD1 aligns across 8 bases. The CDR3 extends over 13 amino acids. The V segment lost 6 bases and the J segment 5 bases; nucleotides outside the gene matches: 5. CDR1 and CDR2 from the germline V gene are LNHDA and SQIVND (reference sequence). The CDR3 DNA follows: TGTGCCAGTAGGGCACAGGGGGTGACTGAAGCTTTCTTT. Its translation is CASRAQGVTEAFF.

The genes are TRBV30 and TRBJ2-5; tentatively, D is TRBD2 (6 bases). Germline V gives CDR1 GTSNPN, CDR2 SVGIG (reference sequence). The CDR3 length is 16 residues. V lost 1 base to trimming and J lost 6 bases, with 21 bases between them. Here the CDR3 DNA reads TGTGCCTGGAGTGCATTTGGGGGGTCGAATCGGAAGACCCAGTACTTC. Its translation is CAWSAFGGSNRKTQYF.

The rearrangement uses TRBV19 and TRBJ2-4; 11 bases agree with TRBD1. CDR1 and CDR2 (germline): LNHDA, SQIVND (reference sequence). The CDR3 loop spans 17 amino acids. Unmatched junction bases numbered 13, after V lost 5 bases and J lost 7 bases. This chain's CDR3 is CASSAYILRDRGNIQYF. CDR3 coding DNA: TGTGCCAGTAGTGCCTACATTCTCCGGGACAGGGGGAACATTCAGTACTTC.

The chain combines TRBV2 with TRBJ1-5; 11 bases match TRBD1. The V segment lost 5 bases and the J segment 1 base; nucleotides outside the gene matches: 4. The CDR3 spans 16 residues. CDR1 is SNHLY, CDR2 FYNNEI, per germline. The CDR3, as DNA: TGTGCCAGCAGTCTCCGGGACAGGGGGAGCAATCAGCCCCAGCATTTT. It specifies CASSLRDRGSNQPQHF.

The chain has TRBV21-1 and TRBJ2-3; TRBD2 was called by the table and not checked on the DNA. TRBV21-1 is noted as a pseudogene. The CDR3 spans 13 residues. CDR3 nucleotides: TGTGCCAGCAGCAAACACTCCACAGATACGCAGTATTTT. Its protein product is CASSKHSTDTQYF.

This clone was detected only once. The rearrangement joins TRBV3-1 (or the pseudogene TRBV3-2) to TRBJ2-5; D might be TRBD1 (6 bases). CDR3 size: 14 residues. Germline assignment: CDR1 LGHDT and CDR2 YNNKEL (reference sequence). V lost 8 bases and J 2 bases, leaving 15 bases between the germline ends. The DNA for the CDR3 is TGTGCCAGCGCTCTGGGGGCCGGACAAGAGACCCAGTACTTC. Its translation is CASALGAGQETQYF.

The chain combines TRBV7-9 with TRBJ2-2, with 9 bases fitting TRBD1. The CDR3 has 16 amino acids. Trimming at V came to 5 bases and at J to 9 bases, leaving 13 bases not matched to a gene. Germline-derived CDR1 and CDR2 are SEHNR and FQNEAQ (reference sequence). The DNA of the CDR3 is TGTGCCAGCAGCCAGGGACAGGGCCTAACTGGAAGGGAGCTGTTTTTT. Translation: CASSQGQGLTGRELFF.